This T cell receptor (beta chain) is from a study of naive and memory T cell subsets. Cells stained for CD3, CD4, CD8, CD45RA and CD27 were sorted into four subsets. Study observations and caveats: A clonotype means one alpha or beta sequence, not an alpha/beta pair. Especially in CD8 cells, naive repertoires contained a few larger clonotypes, possibly CD45RA-re-expressing memory cells. No ground truth validated the naive and memory repertoire findings.

The CDR3 runs to 13 residues. V shed 3 bases and J shed 4 bases, with 9 bases lying between them. Germline V gene lookup returns CDR1 MDHEN and CDR2 SYDVKM. The beta constant-region primer was an equimolar mix of two oligonucleotides covering TRBC1 and TRBC2. The ligated cDNA underwent four PCR rounds using SP2 and nested alpha and beta constant-region primers. The cDNA 3' end received a ligated single-stranded oligonucleotide carrying the SP2 primer and a 12-nucleotide UMI. MiXCR, run by TCRdb on the UMI-ligation and nested PCR reads, gives a single entry per CDR3 protein. The sample yields 150,000 or so distinct CDR3 sequences, roughly 20% seen once. The sample holds a few counts of this clonotype. Its antigen is not known.

This chain joins TRBV28 and TRBJ1-2, with D unresolved. The sample consisted of naive CD4+ T cells from blood. The receptor was isolated from a human donor in good health. The CDR3 is CASSLDGVYGYTF. The CDR3 coding sequence is TGTGCCAGCAGTTTGGACGGGGTCTATGGCTACACCTTC.